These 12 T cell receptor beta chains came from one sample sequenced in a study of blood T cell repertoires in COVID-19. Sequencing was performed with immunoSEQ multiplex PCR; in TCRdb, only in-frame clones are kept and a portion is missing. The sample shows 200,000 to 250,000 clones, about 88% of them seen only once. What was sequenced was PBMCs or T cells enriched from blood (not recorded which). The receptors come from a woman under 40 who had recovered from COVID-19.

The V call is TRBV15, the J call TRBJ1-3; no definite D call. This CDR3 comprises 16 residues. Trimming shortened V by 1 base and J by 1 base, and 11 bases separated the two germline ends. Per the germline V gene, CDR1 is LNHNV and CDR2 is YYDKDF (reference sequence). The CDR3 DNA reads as TGTGCCACCAGCAGAGGACCCTCGGGATCTGGAAACACCATATATTTT. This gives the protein CATSRGPSGSGNTIYF. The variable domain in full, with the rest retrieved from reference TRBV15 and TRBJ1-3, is DAMVIQNPRYQVTQFGKPVTLSCSQTLNHNVMYWYQQKSSQAPKLLFHYYDKDFNNEADTPDNFQSRRPNTSFCFLDIRSPGLGDTAMYLCATSRGPSGSGNTIYFGEGSWLTVV.

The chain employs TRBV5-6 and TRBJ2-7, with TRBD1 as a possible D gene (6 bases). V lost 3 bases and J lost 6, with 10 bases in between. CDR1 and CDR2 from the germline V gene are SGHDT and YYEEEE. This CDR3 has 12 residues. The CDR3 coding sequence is TGTGCCAGCAGCTCCTACAGGGTCGAGCAGTACTTC. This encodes CASSSYRVEQYF.

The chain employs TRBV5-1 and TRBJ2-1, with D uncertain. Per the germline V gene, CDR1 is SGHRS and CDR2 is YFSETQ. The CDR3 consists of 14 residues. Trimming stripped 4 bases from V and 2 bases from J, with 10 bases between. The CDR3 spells CASSPSVTYNEQFF. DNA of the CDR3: TGCGCCAGCAGCCCCAGTGTTACCTACAATGAGCAGTTCTTC.

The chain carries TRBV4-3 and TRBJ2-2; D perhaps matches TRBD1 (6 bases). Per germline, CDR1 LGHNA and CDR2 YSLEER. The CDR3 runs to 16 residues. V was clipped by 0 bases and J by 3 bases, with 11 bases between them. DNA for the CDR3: TGCGCCAGCAGCCAAGATGGGGCAGGGGACACCGGGGAGCTGTTTTTT. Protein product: CASSQDGAGDTGELFF.

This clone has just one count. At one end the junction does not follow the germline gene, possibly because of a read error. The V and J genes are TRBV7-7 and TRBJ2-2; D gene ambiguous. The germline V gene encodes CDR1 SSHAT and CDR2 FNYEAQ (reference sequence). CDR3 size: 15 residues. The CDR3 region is CASSLGPANTGELFF. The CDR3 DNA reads TGTGCTAGCAGCTTAGGTCCCGCGAACACCGGGGAGCTGTTTTTT.

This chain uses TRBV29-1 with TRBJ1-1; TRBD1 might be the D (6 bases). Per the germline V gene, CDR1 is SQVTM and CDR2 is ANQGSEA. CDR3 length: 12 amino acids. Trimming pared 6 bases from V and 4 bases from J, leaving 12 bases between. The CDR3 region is CSVRGGATEAFF. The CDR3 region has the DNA TGCAGCGTCCGAGGGGGGGCCACTGAAGCTTTCTTT.

The CDR3 loop reads CASSPQTGAGYTF. For the CDR3, the DNA is TGCGCCAGCAGCCCACAAACAGGGGCTGGCTACACCTTC. The chain combines TRBV4-1 with TRBJ1-2; 7 bases fit TRBD1. V was pared by 4 bases and J by 7 bases, with 6 bases of the junction left unmatched. The germline V gene encodes CDR1 MGHRA and CDR2 YSYEKL. CDR3 size: 13 residues.

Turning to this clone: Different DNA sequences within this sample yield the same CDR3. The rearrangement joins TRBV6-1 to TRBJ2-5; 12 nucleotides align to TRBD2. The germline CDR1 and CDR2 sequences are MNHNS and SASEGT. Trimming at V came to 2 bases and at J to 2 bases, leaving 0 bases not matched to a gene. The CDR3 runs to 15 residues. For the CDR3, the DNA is TGTGCCAGCAGTGAACTAGCGGGGGGGCAAGAGACCCAGTACTTC. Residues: CASSELAGGQETQYF.

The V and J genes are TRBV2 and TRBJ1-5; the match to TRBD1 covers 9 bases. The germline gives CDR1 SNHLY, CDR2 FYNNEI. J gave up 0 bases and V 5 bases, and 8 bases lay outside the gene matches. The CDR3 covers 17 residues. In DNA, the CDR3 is TGTGCCAGCAGTACCTCGGACAGGGGAGTTAGCAATCAGCCCCAGCATTTT. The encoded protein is CASSTSDRGVSNQPQHF.

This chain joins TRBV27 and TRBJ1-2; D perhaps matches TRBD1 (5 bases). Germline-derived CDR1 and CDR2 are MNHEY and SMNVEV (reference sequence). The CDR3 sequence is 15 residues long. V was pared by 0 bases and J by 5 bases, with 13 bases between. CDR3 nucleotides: TGTGCCAGCAGTTTATCGCAGGGCTTATGGTATGGCTACACCTTC. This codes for CASSLSQGLWYGYTF.

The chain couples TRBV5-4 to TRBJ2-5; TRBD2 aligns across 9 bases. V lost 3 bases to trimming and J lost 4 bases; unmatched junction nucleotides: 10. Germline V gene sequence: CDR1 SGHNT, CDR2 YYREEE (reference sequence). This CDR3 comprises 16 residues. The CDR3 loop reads CASSSQRGAVVETQYF. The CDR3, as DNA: TGTGCCAGCAGCTCCCAGCGGGGGGCCGTAGTAGAGACCCAGTACTTC.

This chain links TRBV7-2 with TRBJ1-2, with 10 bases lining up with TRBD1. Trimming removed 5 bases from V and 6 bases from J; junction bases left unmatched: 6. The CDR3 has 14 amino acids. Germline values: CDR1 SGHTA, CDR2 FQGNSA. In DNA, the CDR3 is TGTGCCAGCAGCACCCGACAGGGGGCCAATGGCTACACCTTC. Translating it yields CASSTRQGANGYTF.